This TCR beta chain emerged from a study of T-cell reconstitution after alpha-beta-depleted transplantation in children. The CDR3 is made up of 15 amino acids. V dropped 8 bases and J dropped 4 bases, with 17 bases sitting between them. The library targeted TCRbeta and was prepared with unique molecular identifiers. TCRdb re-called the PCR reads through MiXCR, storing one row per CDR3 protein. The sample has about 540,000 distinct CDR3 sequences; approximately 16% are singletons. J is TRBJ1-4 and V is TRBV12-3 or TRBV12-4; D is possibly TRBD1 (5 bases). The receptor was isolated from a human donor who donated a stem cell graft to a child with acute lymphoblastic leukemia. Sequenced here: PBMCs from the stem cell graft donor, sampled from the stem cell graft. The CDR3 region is CASSQVGQGNEKLFF. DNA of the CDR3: TGTGCCAGCTCCCAAGTGGGGCAGGGTAATGAAAAACTGTTTTTT.